This is a list of T cell receptor beta chains from one sample in a study of OX40 agonist ivuxolimab in advanced cancers. Here immunoSEQ multiplex PCR was the method, and the copy in TCRdb shows in-frame clones only, minus some. The sample has about 5,100 clones, approximately 64% seen once. The sample here was CD4+ or CD8+ T cells sorted from blood, taken in a trial of the OX40 agonist ivuxolimab. The receptors were sampled from an adult with an advanced solid tumor such as melanoma, head and neck, liver or kidney cancer. The CDR3 runs from the conserved cysteine through the conserved F or W. Fields, in order: V gene, D gene, clone size, J gene, CDR3 length, CDR3 protein, CDR3 DNA. D genes are given only for firm matches. Some rows have no size entry. The others give once, few or many, or a class for an expanded clone.

TRBV29-1	.	.	TRBJ2-1	15	CSVEGLTGAYNEQFF	TGCAGCGTTGAAGGTCTTACCGGGGCCTATAATGAGCAGTTCTTC
TRBV19	TRBD2	few	TRBJ2-2	20	CASTAGGARGLEVFRGELFF	TGTGCCAGTACCGCTGGGGGCGCGCGGGGACTAGAGGTGTTCCGTGGGGAGCTGTTTTTT
TRBV9	.	.	TRBJ2-7	14	CASSVSAEGYEQYF	TGTGCCAGCAGCGTATCGGCGGAGGGGTACGAGCAGTACTTC
TRBV28	TRBD2	few	TRBJ2-7	16	CASSPRTSGRAYEQYF	TGTGCCAGCAGTCCCCGGACTAGCGGGAGGGCCTACGAGCAGTACTTC
TRBV25-1	.	.	TRBJ2-1	13	CASSEGFYNEQFF	TGTGCCAGCAGTGAAGGGTTCTACAATGAGCAGTTCTTC
TRBV10-3	TRBD2	.	TRBJ2-1	16	CAISLAGAVSYNEQFF	TGTGCCATCAGCTTAGCGGGAGCCGTCTCCTACAATGAGCAGTTCTTC
TRBV5-4	.	medium-sized	TRBJ1-4	16	CASSPGPVATNEKLFF	TGTGCCAGCAGCCCTGGACCCGTTGCAACTAATGAAAAACTGTTTTTT
TRBV6-6	.	.	TRBJ1-1	14	CASRGTGPNTEAFF	TGTGCCAGCAGGGGAACAGGGCCGAACACTGAAGCTTTCTTT
TRBV9	.	medium-sized	TRBJ2-2	14	CASSPQWATGELFF	TGTGCCAGCAGCCCCCAGTGGGCTACCGGGGAGCTGTTTTTT
TRBV19	.	few	TRBJ2-7	14	CASSIRAQGNEQYF	TGTGCCAGTAGTATCCGAGCCCAGGGGAACGAGCAGTACTTC
TRBV30	.	.	TRBJ2-7	15	CALGSARDGAYEQYF	TGTGCCCTGGGTAGCGCTCGGGACGGCGCCTACGAGCAGTACTTC
TRBV7-8	.	.	TRBJ1-5	14	CASSLVTAAGPQHF	TGTGCCAGCAGCTTAGTGACAGCTGCTGGGCCCCAGCATTTT
TRBV4-2	TRBD2	.	TRBJ2-7	16	CASSPHGGDPSYEQYF	TGTGCCAGCAGCCCCCATGGGGGGGACCCCTCCTACGAGCAGTACTTC
TRBV4-1	TRBD2	.	TRBJ2-5	16	CASSQERSSGWGTQYF	TGCGCCAGCAGCCAAGAGCGATCTAGCGGCTGGGGGACCCAGTACTTC
TRBV7-6	.	.	TRBJ1-3	14	CASSLKGSGNTIYF	TGTGCCAGCAGCTTGAAGGGGTCTGGAAACACCATATATTTT
TRBV7-6	.	.	TRBJ1-4	14	CASSQLATNEKLFF	TGTGCCAGCAGCCAGCTTGCAACTAATGAAAAACTGTTTTTT